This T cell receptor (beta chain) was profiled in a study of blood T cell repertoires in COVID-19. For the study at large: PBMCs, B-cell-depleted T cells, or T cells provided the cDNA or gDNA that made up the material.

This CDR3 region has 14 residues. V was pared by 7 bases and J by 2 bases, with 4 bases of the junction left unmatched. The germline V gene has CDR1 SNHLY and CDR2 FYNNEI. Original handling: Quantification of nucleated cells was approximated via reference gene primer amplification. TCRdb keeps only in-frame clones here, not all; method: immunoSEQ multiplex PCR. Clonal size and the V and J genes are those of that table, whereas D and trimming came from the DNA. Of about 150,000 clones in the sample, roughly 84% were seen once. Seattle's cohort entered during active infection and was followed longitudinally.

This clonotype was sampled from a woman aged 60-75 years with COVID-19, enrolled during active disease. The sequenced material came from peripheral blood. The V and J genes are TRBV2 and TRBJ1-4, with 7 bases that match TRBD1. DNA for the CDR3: TGTGCCAGCAATGACAGGGCTACTAATGAAAAACTGTTTTTT. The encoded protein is CASNDRATNEKLFF.